This T cell receptor (beta chain) appears in the sequencing data of a study of CD8 T cells in ankylosing spondylitis. TCRdb re-derived calls from the 5' RACE reads in MiXCR, one entry per CDR3 protein. This sample carries fewer than 550,000 distinct CDR3 sequences, 5.3% of them seen once, and the ten largest clones take approximately 4%. The V gene end was trimmed by 5 bases and the J gene end by 0 bases; junction bases not matched to a gene: 6. This CDR3 region has 15 residues. The germline gives CDR1 SGHTA, CDR2 FQGNSA. Findings and caveats of the study: A motif in TCR beta, a set of several highly homologous variants, appeared characteristic of ankylosing spondylitis blood. As reported, disease-linked clones showed significant enrichment in matched ankylosing spondylitis synovial fluid.

This clonotype was observed many times. What it binds is unknown. The sequence came from a male donor with ankylosing spondylitis. Sequenced: blood, either unsorted or a sorted T cell fraction (not recorded which). The chain carries TRBV7-2 and TRBJ1-1; TRBD1 matches 7 bases. DNA of the CDR3: TGTGCCAGCAGCCCAGACAGGGTCATGAACACTGAAGCTTTCTTT. Its protein product is CASSPDRVMNTEAFF.